These 25 T cell receptor beta chains came from one sample sequenced in a study of long-term antiretroviral therapy in people with HIV. Assay version v3.0 of immunoSEQ was used, and it was run at survey level. Repertoires were generated with immunoSEQ multiplex PCR, while TCRdb's copy carries only in-frame clones and drops some. The sample lists around 25,000 clones, approximately 82% seen once, with roughly 4.6% in the top ten. The sequencing used unsorted PBMCs, collected 3 years after starting antiretroviral therapy. These receptors all come from a man aged 18 to 29 with HIV.

This rearrangement joins TRBV6-4 to TRBJ1-2; no firm D call. There are 14 residues in the CDR3. Germline values: CDR1 MRHNA, CDR2 SNTAGT. Trimming took off 3 bases at V and 5 bases at J, with 13 bases between the two ends. CDR3 sequence: CASSDEGSEYGYTF. As DNA, the CDR3 is TGTGCCAGCAGTGATGAGGGTTCGGAATATGGCTACACCTTC.

V gene TRBV28 combines with J gene TRBJ1-1; D gene ambiguous. V was pared by 3 bases and J by 4 bases, with 12 bases between. Germline lookup yields CDR1 MDHEN and CDR2 SYDVKM. CDR3 length: 14 residues. CDR3 protein: CASSFHSYITEAFF. The CDR3 DNA sequence: TGTGCCAGCAGTTTTCATAGCTACATCACTGAAGCTTTCTTT.

V usage is TRBV5-1 and J usage is TRBJ2-4, with 9 bases aligning to TRBD1. Germline V gene lookup returns CDR1 SGHRS and CDR2 YFSETQ. The CDR3 loop spans 17 amino acids. V dropped 4 bases and J dropped 3; count of bases not matched to a gene: 11. The CDR3 here is CASSNPGQGYVKNIQYF. For the CDR3, the DNA is TGCGCCAGCAGCAACCCGGGACAGGGATATGTCAAAAACATTCAGTACTTC.

This clone showed up just a few times. V gene TRBV18 combines with J gene TRBJ1-6; D might be TRBD1 (5 bases). CDR1 and CDR2 (germline): KGHSH, LQKENI. V was pared by 6 bases and J by 8 bases, with 17 bases between. CDR3 size: 15 residues. DNA of the CDR3: TGTGCCAGCTCTACCACGCAGGGTAAAGATTCACCCCTCCACTTT. Translating gives CASSTTQGKDSPLHF.

The chain joins TRBV10-3 to TRBJ1-2; 7 bases agree with TRBD1. CDR1 is ENHRY, CDR2 SYGVKD, per germline. This CDR3 has 13 amino acids. V gave up 4 bases and J gave up 7 bases; unmatched junction bases: 6. CDR3 region: CAISVEGAGGYTF. DNA of the CDR3: TGTGCCATCAGTGTGGAGGGGGCAGGTGGCTACACCTTC.

The chain uses TRBV5-1 and TRBJ2-4; perhaps TRBD2 as D (6 bases). CDR1 is SGHRS, CDR2 YFSETQ, per germline. The CDR3 is made up of 16 amino acids. Trimming shortened V by 4 bases and J by 0 bases, and 14 bases separated the two germline ends. The chain's CDR3 is CASSPPAGLAKNIQYF. In nucleotides, the CDR3 is TGCGCCAGCAGCCCCCCTGCGGGGTTAGCCAAAAACATTCAGTACTTC.

The J gene is TRBJ2-1, the V gene TRBV18; 7 nucleotides match TRBD1. V shed 2 bases and J 10 bases; nucleotides not matched to a gene: 2. The CDR3 length is 12 residues. Per the germline V gene, CDR1 is KGHSH and CDR2 is LQKENI. The CDR3 here is CASSPGTEEQFF. In nucleotides, the CDR3 is TGTGCCAGCTCACCAGGGACAGAGGAGCAGTTCTTC.

V usage is TRBV11-1 and J usage is TRBJ2-4; 8 bases align to TRBD1. The germline V gene has CDR1 SGHAT and CDR2 FQDESV (reference sequence). The J segment lost 5 bases and the V segment lost 8 bases, leaving 5 bases of the junction unmatched. The CDR3 sequence is 13 residues long. In DNA, the CDR3 is TGTGCCAGCGGACAGGGCAGGGAAAACATTCAGTACTTC. Residues: CASGQGRENIQYF.

With respect to this clone: This CDR3 is also generated by other DNA sequences in the sample. The V and J genes are TRBV27 and TRBJ1-5; D gene ambiguous. Germline V gene sequence: CDR1 MNHEY, CDR2 SMNVEV (reference sequence). The CDR3 is 17 amino acids. Trimming pared 2 bases from V and 3 bases from J, leaving 17 bases between. The CDR3 DNA reads TGTGCCAGCAGTTTAAAGCCCTACTTAGAAATCAATCAGCCCCAGCATTTT. Its translation: CASSLKPYLEINQPQHF.

This clone was recorded once. The V and J genes are TRBV29-1 and TRBJ1-1, with D possibly being TRBD1 (5 bases). Trimming took off 4 bases at V and 1 base at J, with 10 bases between the two ends. The CDR3 runs to 13 residues. Germline CDR1 reads SQVTM; CDR2 reads ANQGSEA. This chain's CDR3 is CSVGLGTNTEAFF. As DNA, the CDR3 is TGCAGCGTTGGTCTGGGGACGAACACTGAAGCTTTCTTT.

The chain uses TRBV19 and TRBJ1-2, with D hard to call. The CDR3 spans 15 residues. CDR1 is LNHDA, CDR2 SQIVND, per germline (reference sequence). Trimming took off 3 bases at V and 5 bases at J, with 16 bases between the two ends. As DNA, the CDR3 is TGTGCCAGTAGTATTGGGAGACCGATCCTGTATGGCTACACCTTC. This translates into CASSIGRPILYGYTF.

The chain recombines TRBV4-1 with TRBJ2-7; D may match TRBD1 or TRBD2 (5 bases each). With 2 bases removed from V and 0 bases from J, the gap between germline ends came to 17 bases. The CDR3 covers 17 residues. Germline CDR1 MGHRA, CDR2 YSYEKL. The CDR3, as DNA: TGCGCCAGCAGCCAACTTTTTGGGACGCAGAGCTCCTACGAGCAGTACTTC. Translated: CASSQLFGTQSSYEQYF.

The chain employs TRBV18 and TRBJ2-6, with D unclear. Germline V CDR1 and CDR2: KGHSH, LQKENI. There are 16 residues in the CDR3. The V end was cut by 2 bases, the J end by 4 bases, with 12 bases between. DNA of the CDR3: TGTGCCAGCTCACCAAATGATCCAACCGGGGCCAACGTCCTGACTTTC. Its translation is CASSPNDPTGANVLTF.

The J gene is TRBJ2-5, the V gene TRBV28; maybe TRBD2 (5 bases). The ends were cut back, 4 bases at V and 9 bases at J, with 9 bases in the middle. CDR1 is MDHEN and CDR2 is SYDVKM in the germline V gene. The CDR3 loop spans 11 amino acids. Here the CDR3 DNA reads TGTGCCAGCAGTTATCCGGAGGCCCAGTACTTC. This translates into CASSYPEAQYF.

The V call is TRBV25-1, the J call TRBJ1-2; D might be TRBD1 (5 bases). The length of the CDR3 is 14 residues. Germline CDR1 is MGHDK and CDR2 is SYGVNS. V was pared by 3 bases and J by 8 bases, with 16 bases between. CDR3 loop: CASSERGVRRGYTF. In nucleotides, the CDR3 is TGTGCCAGCAGTGAGCGGGGCGTCCGGCGAGGCTACACCTTC.

The rearrangement joins TRBV2 to TRBJ2-3; 8 bases are shared with TRBD1. V shed 10 bases, J shed 2 bases, and the junction held 8 bases outside the gene matches. There are 14 residues in the CDR3. In germline, CDR1 is SNHLY, CDR2 FYNNEI. The CDR3: CATDGQGLTDTQYF. For the CDR3, the DNA is TGTGCCACCGACGGACAGGGACTCACAGATACGCAGTATTTT.

The sample holds one count of this clone. CDR3 protein: CASSLSYEQYF. In nucleotides, the CDR3 is TGTGCCAGCAGCTTAAGCTACGAGCAGTACTTC. The genes are TRBV7-8 and TRBJ2-7; D not resolved. The CDR3 is 11 residues long. The germline gives CDR1 SGHVS, CDR2 FQNEAQ. Trimming removed 2 bases at V and 3 bases at J, with 2 bases between.

The chain is built from TRBV11-3 and TRBJ2-1; D call uncertain. Germline V gene sequence: CDR1 SGHNT, CDR2 YENEEA. The CDR3 sequence is 13 residues long. Trimming took off 0 bases at V and 9 bases at J, with 9 bases between the two ends. The CDR3 sequence is CASSLDRMGEQFF. In DNA, the CDR3 is TGTGCCAGCAGCTTAGATCGGATGGGTGAGCAGTTCTTC.

This clone appeared a single time. The V call is TRBV4-1, the J call TRBJ2-3; TRBD1 or TRBD2 may be the D gene (5 bases each). This CDR3 comprises 18 residues. Germline CDR1 is MGHRA and CDR2 is YSYEKL. Trimming removed 0 bases from V and 4 bases from J, with 20 bases in between. CDR3 nucleotide sequence: TGCGCCAGCAGCCAAGATGTACCTGGACTTCTAGGGGCAGATACGCAGTATTTT. It specifies CASSQDVPGLLGADTQYF.

The rearrangement links TRBV7-9 to TRBJ2-1; a possible D gene is TRBD1 (6 bases). The CDR3 totals 19 residues. From germline, CDR1 is SEHNR and CDR2 FQNEAQ (reference sequence). With 0 bases removed from V and 3 bases from J, the gap between germline ends came to 21 bases. CDR3 in amino acids: CASSLAGGQGGSNYNEQFF. The CDR3, as DNA: TGTGCCAGCAGCTTAGCGGGTGGTCAAGGGGGTTCCAACTACAATGAGCAGTTCTTC.

This CDR3 is CACMRRGAQETQYF. Written as DNA, the CDR3 is TGTGCCTGCATGCGGCGGGGGGCCCAAGAGACCCAGTACTTC. The chain links TRBV13 to TRBJ2-5; 8 nucleotides agree with TRBD2. This CDR3 has 14 residues. The V and J ends lost 11 bases and 1 base, in that order; junction bases with no gene match: 9. CDR1 is PRHDT, CDR2 FYEKMQ, per germline (reference sequence).

The chain uses TRBV7-2 and TRBJ2-7; D perhaps matches TRBD1 (6 bases). This CDR3 has 13 amino acids. The germline V gene encodes CDR1 SGHTA and CDR2 FQGNSA. V lost 3 bases, J lost 0 bases, and 6 bases lay in between. For the CDR3, the DNA is TGTGCCAGCAGCTTGGACAGCTCCTACGAGCAGTACTTC. Translated: CASSLDSSYEQYF.

This sequence joins TRBV5-4 and TRBJ1-2; D ambiguous. Trimming left V 2 bases short and J 3 bases short, with 14 bases between. The CDR3 is made up of 15 amino acids. CDR1 and CDR2 from the germline V gene are SGHNT and YYREEE (reference sequence). CDR3 bases: TGTGCCAGCAGCTTTACCGGGAAGGGTGACTATGGCTACACCTTC. Amino acid sequence: CASSFTGKGDYGYTF.

The chain has TRBV27 and TRBJ1-1; no reliable D call. The germline V gene has CDR1 MNHEY and CDR2 SMNVEV (reference sequence). This CDR3 has 14 amino acids. Deletions cut 3 bases from V and 4 bases from J, with 12 bases between. This chain's CDR3 is CASSFRALGTEAFF. The CDR3 DNA sequence: TGTGCCAGCAGTTTTAGGGCGCTGGGCACTGAAGCTTTCTTT.

The chain links TRBV6-5 to TRBJ1-5; D is perhaps TRBD1 (5 bases). Between the trimmed V and J ends, which lost 5 bases and 3 bases, there was a span of 14 bases. This CDR3 contains 15 residues. The germline V gene encodes CDR1 MNHEY and CDR2 SVGAGI. CDR3 region: CASSPGVVNNQPQHF. CDR3 coding DNA: TGTGCCAGCAGTCCGGGGGTAGTAAACAATCAGCCCCAGCATTTT.